This TCR beta chain was found in a study of cytomegalovirus exposure and HLA in healthy donors. Background on the study: Among the 300 to 400 donors who were genotyped, roughly 86% fell in the genetic ancestry cluster that is associated with self-reported Caucasian donors. Study-wide findings and caveats: Cytomegalovirus association was listed for about 160 TCR beta chains. It was shown in a later analysis that HLA-associated TCR beta chains were more clonally expanded than other, equally common chains.

The PCR made use of 60 Vbeta and 13 Jbeta primers. The method was immunoSEQ multiplex PCR; TCRdb's version includes in-frame clones alone and lacks a portion of them. Of approximately 97,000 clones listed, roughly three fifths are singletons. A few counts support this clone. The antigen is undetermined. Germline CDR1 SNHLY, CDR2 FYNNEI. V lost 0 bases and J lost 5, with 13 bases in between. The CDR3 totals 15 residues. Material: PBMCs. This receptor was obtained from a human donor in good health. The chain carries TRBV2 and TRBJ1-2, with D unclear. CDR3: CASSEAQNSIYGYTF. The CDR3 DNA sequence: TGTGCCAGCAGTGAAGCGCAAAACAGCATATATGGCTACACCTTC.